Below, 9 T cell receptor beta chains from the same sample are listed, as sequenced in a study of cytomegalovirus exposure and HLA in healthy donors. 60 Vbeta and 13 Jbeta primers were used in PCR. Some clones are missing from TCRdb's copy, which holds only in-frame ones; the method was immunoSEQ multiplex PCR. The profile covers 80,000 or so clones, with under 70% appearing a single time and around 5% taken by the ten largest. Sequencing used PBMCs. The receptors originated from a man aged 25-40 years in good health and CMV-seropositive.

The chain is built from TRBV11-3 and TRBJ2-7, with D tentatively TRBD2 (5 bases). V was clipped by 1 base and J by 3 bases, with 10 bases between them. Germline loops: CDR1 SGHNT, CDR2 YENEEA. The CDR3 extends over 14 amino acids. The CDR3 DNA is TGTGCCAGCAGCTTAGGGGGAGTTGGCTACGAGCAGTACTTC. Protein product: CASSLGGVGYEQYF. Based on the CDR3 plus reference TRBV11-3 and TRBJ2-7, the full variable domain is EAGVVQSPRYKIIEKKQPVAFWCNPISGHNTLYWYLQNLGQGPELLIRYENEEAVDDSQLPKDRFSAERLKGVDSTLKIQPAELGDSAVYLCASSLGGVGYEQYFGPGTRLTVT.

The genes are TRBV5-4 and TRBJ1-1; 9 positions match TRBD1. The germline V gene encodes CDR1 SGHNT and CDR2 YYREEE (reference sequence). The CDR3 consists of 17 residues. With 0 bases clipped from V and 4 bases from J, the junction kept 10 bases outside the gene matches. This CDR3 reads CASSLDRGLVLTTEAFF. Here the CDR3 DNA reads TGTGCCAGCAGCTTGGACAGGGGGCTGGTTCTAACCACTGAAGCTTTCTTT.

This rearrangement joins TRBV5-1 to TRBJ1-1; no clear D. V was clipped by 3 bases and J by 3 bases, with 15 bases between them. Germline V lookup: CDR1 SGHRS, CDR2 YFSETQ. The CDR3 has 15 residues. The CDR3 loop is CASSSTLTRDTEAFF. DNA for the CDR3: TGCGCCAGCAGCTCCACCCTCACACGGGACACTGAAGCTTTCTTT.

The chain uses TRBV2 and TRBJ2-4, with 9 nucleotides matching TRBD2. The ends lost 7 bases at V and 7 bases at J; junction bases unmatched: 11. Germline V gene data show CDR1 as SNHLY and CDR2 as FYNNEI. The CDR3 has 15 residues. The CDR3 DNA reads TGTGCCAGCAAGGCTCGGCGGGAGGGACCGAACATTCAGTACTTC. It specifies CASKARREGPNIQYF.

V gene TRBV28 combines with J gene TRBJ2-7; D unclear. The germline V and J ends were trimmed by 1 base and 6 bases, with 4 bases remaining between them. The CDR3 sequence is 11 residues long. CDR1 and CDR2 (germline): MDHEN, SYDVKM. DNA of the CDR3: TGTGCCAGCAGTTTATCCAGCGAGCAGTACTTC. Translated, it gives CASSLSSEQYF.

The J gene is TRBJ1-2, the V gene TRBV6-1; maybe TRBD1 (5 bases). V dropped 6 bases and J dropped 2 bases, with 13 bases sitting between them. The CDR3 is 14 amino acids. Germline CDR1 MNHNS, CDR2 SASEGT. Here the CDR3 reads CASRQDSANYGYTF. The CDR3 bases are TGTGCCAGCAGACAAGACAGTGCGAACTATGGCTACACCTTC.

This rearrangement joins TRBV10-3 to TRBJ2-7; 11 bases match TRBD1. CDR3 length equals 14 residues. V was clipped by 4 bases and J by 5 bases; unmatched bases: 4. Per the germline V gene, CDR1 is ENHRY and CDR2 is SYGVKD. CDR3 protein: CAISARDRGNEQYF. CDR3 coding DNA: TGTGCCATCAGTGCCCGGGACAGGGGGAACGAGCAGTACTTC.

The J gene is TRBJ2-3, the V gene TRBV6-5, with D perhaps TRBD2 (5 bases). The CDR3 is 12 amino acids. Trimming took 6 bases from V and 4 from J, leaving 8 bases between them. Germline CDR1 and CDR2: MNHEY and SVGAGI. The CDR3 region is CASRGGSDTQYF. CDR3 bases: TGTGCCAGCAGGGGCGGGTCAGATACGCAGTATTTT.

The chain carries TRBV29-1 and TRBJ1-2, with no clear D. The length of the CDR3 is 11 residues. V lost 4 bases, J lost 6 bases, and 9 bases lay in between. Per germline, CDR1 SQVTM and CDR2 ANQGSEA. CDR3 nucleotides: TGCAGCGTTGGTGAGGCCAATGGCTACACCTTC. Translated: CSVGEANGYTF.